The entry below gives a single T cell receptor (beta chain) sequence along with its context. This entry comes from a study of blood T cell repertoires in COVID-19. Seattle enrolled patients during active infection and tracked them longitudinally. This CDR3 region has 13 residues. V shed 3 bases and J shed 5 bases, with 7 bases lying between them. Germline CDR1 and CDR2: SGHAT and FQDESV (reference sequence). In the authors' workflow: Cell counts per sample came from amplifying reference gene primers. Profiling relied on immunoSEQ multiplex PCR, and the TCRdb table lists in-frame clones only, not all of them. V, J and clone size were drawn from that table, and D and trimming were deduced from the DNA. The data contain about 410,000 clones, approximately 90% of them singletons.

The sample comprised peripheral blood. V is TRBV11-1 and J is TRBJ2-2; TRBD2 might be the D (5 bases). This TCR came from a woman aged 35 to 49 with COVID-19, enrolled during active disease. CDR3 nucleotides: TGTGCCAGCAGCTTCCGGGAAACCGGGGAGCTGTTTTTT. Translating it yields CASSFRETGELFF.